Listed below are T cell receptor beta chains from one sample, sequenced in a study of control samples from healthy donors and cancer patients. Measured with immunoSEQ multiplex PCR; TCRdb has only the in-frame clones, and not every one. The sample shows 120,000 or so clones, roughly 87% of them seen only once. Sequencing was carried out using blood. The receptors were sampled from a man aged 40-55 years in good health. CDR3s include the opening cysteine and the closing phenylalanine or tryptophan. Fields, in order: J gene, clone size, D gene, V gene, CDR3 DNA, CDR3 protein. A D gene is named only where the DNA matches it firmly. The size field is filled for only some rows; it gives once, few, many or a size class.

TRBJ2-6 . . TRBV19 TGTGCCAGTAGTATAGGGGGCAGGGCCCCCGTCCTGACTTTC CASSIGGRAPVLTF
TRBJ1-6 . . TRBV30 TGTGCCTGGAGTTTAATGTCTAATTCACCCCTCCACTTT CAWSLMSNSPLHF
TRBJ2-7 . . TRBV10-3 TGTGCCATCAGTCGGGGGACGACCTACGAGCAGTACTTC CAISRGTTYEQYF
TRBJ2-4 . TRBD2 TRBV12-5 TGTGCTAGTGGTTTGGCTCTAGCGGGGGGGGCACGGGCCAAAAACATTCAGTACTTC CASGLALAGGARAKNIQYF
TRBJ2-3 . . TRBV6-4 TGTGCCAGCAGTGACTCGGCAGGGGCAGATACGCAGTATTTT CASSDSAGADTQYF
TRBJ2-7 . . TRBV30 TGTGCCTGGAGTGTACCAGGGGAGGAGTACGAGCAGTACTTC CAWSVPGEEYEQYF
TRBJ1-1 once TRBD1 TRBV6-5 TGTGCCAGCAGTTACGGGCAGGGGGCCTGGAACACTGAAGCTTTCTTT CASSYGQGAWNTEAFF
TRBJ1-2 . . TRBV30 TGTGCCTGGAAAGGGGGGGGCGGCTACACCTTC CAWKGGGGYTF
TRBJ2-7 . TRBD2 TRBV7-2 TGTGCCAGCAGCTTTAACCGGGGGGGCGAGCAGTACTTC CASSFNRGGEQYF
TRBJ2-7 . TRBD1 TRBV11-3 TGTGCCAGCAGCCCTGGACAGGGAAGAGTTTCCTACGAGCAGTACTTC CASSPGQGRVSYEQYF
TRBJ1-1 . TRBD1 TRBV18 TGTGCCAGCTCACCGGGACAGGGTGGGAACACTGAAGCTTTCTTT CASSPGQGGNTEAFF
TRBJ2-3 . . TRBV5-1 TGCGCCAGCAGCTTGGGCACAGCCACAGATACGCAGTATTTT CASSLGTATDTQYF
TRBJ2-2 . TRBD2 TRBV4-1 TGCGCCAGCAGCCTACGAACGATAGCGGGGGGGCGGGACACCGGGGAGCTGTTTTTT CASSLRTIAGGRDTGELFF
TRBJ2-2 . TRBD2 TRBV30 TGTGCCTGCAACGGGGAGGGGATCGGGGAGCTGTTTTTT CACNGEGIGELFF
TRBJ1-2 medium-sized . TRBV25-1 TGTGCCAGCACCGGGTTTGGGGGCTACACCTTC CASTGFGGYTF
TRBJ2-3 once . TRBV6-4 TGTGCCAGCAGTGTAGGAGCTGGCACAGATACGCAGTATTTT CASSVGAGTDTQYF
TRBJ2-2 . . TRBV10-1 TGCGCCAGCAGTGAAACGACAGGGAACACCGGGGAGCTGTTTTTT CASSETTGNTGELFF
TRBJ2-3 few . TRBV7-9 TGTGCCAGCAGCGCCCTCACGACAGTCTATCCCGGGTATTTT CASSALTTVYPGYF
TRBJ2-4 . . TRBV5-4 TGTGCCAGCAGCTTGGGAGGCACAGGGAAAAACATTCAGTACTTC CASSLGGTGKNIQYF
TRBJ1-5 few TRBD1 TRBV24-1 TGTGCCACCAGTGACCCGGGACAGGGAGGAGGCTCGGGCAATCAGCCCCAGCATTTT CATSDPGQGGGSGNQPQHF
TRBJ2-1 . . TRBV3-1/TRBV3-2 TGTGCCAGCAGCCAAGATGTCGGGGGTAGAAGGAATGAGCAGTTCTTC CASSQDVGGRRNEQFF
TRBJ2-6 . TRBD1 TRBV18 TGTGCCAGCTCACCATGGGACAGGGCCCCTGGGGCCAACGTCCTGACTTTC CASSPWDRAPGANVLTF
TRBJ2-3 once TRBD2 TRBV2 TGTGCCAGCAGTGAAGCGCTTCGATGGGGGGGATGGGCAGATACGCAGTATTTT CASSEALRWGGWADTQYF
TRBJ1-6 . . TRBV6-6 TGTGCCAGCAGTTCCAGCCGGGATTCACCCCTCCACTTT CASSSSRDSPLHF
TRBJ2-1 . . TRBV29-1 TGCAGTCCAACCATCTACAATGAGCAGTTCTTC CSPTIYNEQFF
TRBJ2-7 . TRBD1 TRBV9 TGTGCCAGCAGCGCGGACAGGGGGCGCGACTACGAGCAGTACTTC CASSADRGRDYEQYF
TRBJ2-3 . TRBD1 TRBV4-3 TGCGCCAGCAGCTTTACCTCGGGACAGGATACGCAGTATTTT CASSFTSGQDTQYF
TRBJ2-7 . . TRBV18 TGTGCCAGCTCACCGGCGGGGACAAGCTACGAGCAGTACTTC CASSPAGTSYEQYF
TRBJ1-1 . TRBD1 TRBV7-9 TGTGCCAGCAGCTTAAGAAACAGGGGGAACACTGAAGCTTTCTTT CASSLRNRGNTEAFF
TRBJ1-1 . TRBD1 TRBV12-3/TRBV12-4 TGTGCCAGCAGTTTTACACAGGGGGCTGAAGCTTTCTTT CASSFTQGAEAFF
TRBJ1-1 once . TRBV4-3 TGCGCCAGCAGCCAAGAGTTCAAGATGAACACTGAAGCTTTCTTT CASSQEFKMNTEAFF
TRBJ1-2 once . TRBV4-2 TGTGCCAGCAGCCAAGATTATGGGGGGGGCTATGGCTACACCTTC CASSQDYGGGYGYTF
TRBJ2-2 once . TRBV3-1/TRBV3-2 TGTGCCAGCAGCCAAGGATACACCGGTAGGGAGCTGTTTTTT CASSQGYTGRELFF
TRBJ2-7 . TRBD1 TRBV6-5 TGTGCCAGCAGTTTAACAGGGGGTTTAAGCTCCTACGAGCAGTACTTC CASSLTGGLSSYEQYF
TRBJ1-1 . . TRBV11-3 TGTGCCAGCAGCCTCCGAACGAAAGCTTTCTTT CASSLRTKAFF
TRBJ1-2 . . TRBV9 TGTGCCAGCAGCGTAGCCCAGGAAGGCTATGGCTACACCTTC CASSVAQEGYGYTF
TRBJ1-1 . TRBD1 TRBV7-8 TGTGCCAGCAGCCGAAACAGGGGGCGGAACACTGAAGCTTTCTTT CASSRNRGRNTEAFF
TRBJ1-1 once . TRBV11-3 TGTGCCAGCAGCCTACGTTTCAGGGCCACTGAAGCTTTCTTT CASSLRFRATEAFF
TRBJ1-1 few . TRBV19 TGTGCCAGTACCAGGGAGCGCATGAACACTGAAGCTTTCTTT CASTRERMNTEAFF
TRBJ2-7 once . TRBV10-1 TGCGCCAGCAGTGAGTCTGCATACTCCTACGAGCAGTACTTC CASSESAYSYEQYF
TRBJ2-1 . TRBD1 TRBV9 TGTGCCAGCAGCCCGGATTTGGGACAGTCCTTTTCCTACAATGAGCAGTTCTTC CASSPDLGQSFSYNEQFF
TRBJ1-6 . TRBD1 TRBV11-3 TGTGCCAGCAGCCCAGACCCCGGGACAGGGGATTCACCCCTCCACTTT CASSPDPGTGDSPLHF
TRBJ2-6 . TRBD1 TRBV7-6 TGTGCCAGCAGCCCAGAGACAGGGTGGACCGGGGCCAACGTCCTGACTTTC CASSPETGWTGANVLTF
TRBJ2-2 few TRBD1 TRBV6-5 TGTGCCAGCATAAGGGGGCTACAGAACACCGGGGAGCTGTTTTTT CASIRGLQNTGELFF
TRBJ1-6 . . TRBV25-1 TGTGCCAGCCTCCCAACAGGGAGCGTGTCACCCCTCCACTTT CASLPTGSVSPLHF
TRBJ2-1 . . TRBV7-9 TGTGCCAGCAGCTCGCAAGGTAATGAGCAGTTCTTC CASSSQGNEQFF